These 27 T cell receptor beta chains came from one sample sequenced in a study of blood T cells in healthy people across ages. Together with a sample-barcoded 5' primer, a J-beta primer mix was included in a second PCR lasting about 6 to 11 cycles. One entry per CDR3 protein, called by TCRdb with MiXCR from the 5' RACE reads. The sample has over a million distinct CDR3 sequences; roughly 45% are singletons. Input material: blood. Every receptor here comes from a woman aged 60-75 years in good health.

The rearrangement uses TRBV5-1 and TRBJ2-1; 12 bases map to TRBD2. The better agreement between TRBJ2-7 and the DNA end casts doubt on the J call. The V gene's germline CDR1 is SGHRS and CDR2 YFSETQ. This CDR3 is 16 amino acids long. The CDR3 DNA is TGCGCCAGCAGCTTGGAGACTAGCGGGAGACCCAATGAGCAGTACTTC. Protein sequence: CASSLETSGRPNEQYF.

V gene TRBV25-1 combines with J gene TRBJ1-5; 8 nucleotides agree with TRBD1. Germline CDR1 and CDR2: MGHDK and SYGVNS. CDR3 length: 15 residues. Trimming at V came to 3 bases and at J to 7 bases, leaving 8 bases not matched to a gene. CDR3 coding DNA: TGTGCCAGCAGTGATTCGACAGGGGAGGCGCAGCCCCAGCATTTT. Protein: CASSDSTGEAQPQHF.

The chain has TRBV9 and TRBJ2-1, with D possibly being TRBD2 (5 bases). The CDR3 runs 15 residues. Germline values: CDR1 SGDLS, CDR2 YYNGEE. The V and J ends lost 3 bases and 4 bases respectively, with 14 bases between them. The CDR3 DNA reads as TGTGCCAGCAGCGAGAGTAGGACTTATTACAATGAGCAGTTCTTC. Protein product: CASSESRTYYNEQFF.

The chain recombines TRBV20-1 with TRBJ2-1, with TRBD2 as a possible D gene (5 bases). Trimming removed 2 bases from V and 6 bases from J, with 14 bases in between. CDR1 is DFQATT and CDR2 is SNEGSKA in the germline V gene (reference sequence). The CDR3 sequence is 14 residues long. The CDR3 region has the DNA TGCAGTGCTAGATGGACTCCAGCCAGCAATGAGCAGTTCTTC. Translated, it gives CSARWTPASNEQFF.

The chain joins TRBV11-2 to TRBJ2-1; D may be TRBD2 (6 bases). Trimming removed 4 bases at V and 0 bases at J, with 10 bases between. The CDR3 is 15 amino acids. In germline, CDR1 is SGHAT, CDR2 FQNNGV. Here the CDR3 reads CASSSVSGSYNEQFF. The CDR3 DNA sequence: TGTGCCAGCAGCTCGGTTAGCGGCTCCTACAATGAGCAGTTCTTC.

This clonotype turned up a few times. The CDR3 sequence is CASSLRASGTVQETQYF. DNA of the CDR3: TGTGCCAGCAGCTTAAGGGCTAGCGGGACCGTCCAAGAGACCCAGTACTTC. The chain employs TRBV7-9 and TRBJ2-5, with 9 bases lining up with TRBD2. Germline CDR1 reads SEHNR; CDR2 reads FQNEAQ (reference sequence). This CDR3 comprises 17 residues. Trimming took 2 bases from V and 1 from J; bases not matched to a gene: 8.

The V gene is TRBV4-1, the J gene TRBJ2-5, with unresolved D. V dropped 3 bases and J dropped 5 bases, with 10 bases sitting between them. This CDR3 spans 13 amino acids. Germline V gene data show CDR1 as MGHRA and CDR2 as YSYEKL. The CDR3 loop reads CASSQSVRETQYF. The DNA for the CDR3 is TGCGCCAGCAGCCAGTCAGTGAGGGAGACCCAGTACTTC.

The chain couples TRBV6-4 to TRBJ2-3; no firm D call. The V gene lost 6 bases and the J gene lost 1 base, with 11 bases spanning the gap. The CDR3 extends over 14 amino acids. Germline-derived CDR1 and CDR2 are MRHNA and SNTAGT. CDR3 DNA: TGTGCCAGCAGGGCCCGGTATGGCACAGATACGCAGTATTTT. Protein: CASRARYGTDTQYF.

This chain uses TRBV20-1 with TRBJ2-5; D not resolved. Trimming removed 1 base at V and 6 bases at J, with 12 bases between. CDR1 and CDR2 from the germline V gene are DFQATT and SNEGSKA (reference sequence). The CDR3 totals 13 residues. CDR3 nucleotide sequence: TGCAGTGCTAGAGTGGTGGGTGGGCAGACCCAGTACTTC. Translation: CSARVVGGQTQYF.

CDR3 DNA sequence: TGCGCCAGCAGCTTGGTCGCCGACAGGGTAATTATGAATGAGCAGTTCTTC. This sequence encodes CASSLVADRVIMNEQFF. The chain links TRBV5-1 to TRBJ2-1, with 7 nucleotides matching TRBD1. CDR1 SGHRS and CDR2 YFSETQ come from the germline V gene. This CDR3 region has 17 residues. Unmatched junction bases numbered 13, after V lost 0 bases and J lost 7 bases.

This chain links TRBV7-9 with TRBJ1-2; D perhaps matches TRBD1 (5 bases). The CDR3 extends over 16 amino acids. Germline V gene lookup returns CDR1 SEHNR and CDR2 FQNEAQ (reference sequence). Trimming cost V 1 base and J 4 bases, with 16 bases left between them. The CDR3, as DNA: TGTGCCAGCAGCTTAGACGCCGGGGGAGTGAGCTATGGCTACACCTTC. Amino acid sequence: CASSLDAGGVSYGYTF.

The genes are TRBV25-1 and TRBJ2-1; 9 bases are shared with TRBD1. Trimming cost V 8 bases and J 9 bases; bases outside gene matches: 5. The CDR3 loop spans 12 amino acids. CDR1 is MGHDK, CDR2 SYGVNS, per germline. The CDR3 is CASGTGLAEQFF. The CDR3 DNA sequence: TGTGCCAGCGGGACAGGGTTAGCTGAGCAGTTCTTC.

This clonotype was counted between two and nine times. The chain has TRBV27 and TRBJ2-5; TRBD1 agrees at 8 bases. Gene TRBJ2-7 matches the end of the DNA better, so the J call may be wrong. The CDR3 is made up of 13 amino acids. Germline V gives CDR1 MNHEY, CDR2 SMNVEV (reference sequence). The CDR3 protein is CASSPGTGSEQYF. CDR3 DNA: TGTGCCAGCAGTCCCGGGACAGGCTCCGAGCAGTACTTC.

The chain carries TRBV5-1 and TRBJ2-7; 9 bases are shared with TRBD2. V lost 0 bases, J lost 4 bases, and 5 bases stayed unmatched. The CDR3 loop spans 15 amino acids. Germline CDR1 reads SGHRS; CDR2 reads YFSETQ. DNA of the CDR3: TGCGCCAGCAGCTTGGGGACTAGCGCCTTGTACGAGCAGTACTTC. Translating it yields CASSLGTSALYEQYF. Using reference TRBV5-1 and TRBJ2-7 for the parts outside the CDR3, the full variable domain is KAGVTQTPRYLIKTRGQQVTLSCSPISGHRSVSWYQQTPGQGLQFLFEYFSETQRNKGNFPGRFSGRQFSNSRSEMNVSTLELGDSALYLCASSLGTSALYEQYFGPGTRLTVT.

Details on this clonotype: A much larger clone differs from this one at a single base, so this may be a read error. The J gene is TRBJ2-3, the V gene TRBV14; 10 bases map to TRBD2. Germline V gives CDR1 SGHDN, CDR2 FVKESK. This CDR3 contains 15 residues. The CDR3 protein is CASSQARTSGDAQYF. As DNA, the CDR3 is TGTGCCAGCAGCCAAGCCCGGACTAGCGGAGATGCGCAGTATTTT.

The chain combines TRBV6-5 with TRBJ2-1; possible D gene TRBD2, 5 bases. Germline CDR1 MNHEY, CDR2 SVGAGI. With 0 bases removed from V and 0 bases from J, the gap between germline ends came to 9 bases. The CDR3 loop spans 16 amino acids. The CDR3 reads CASSYSRVSSYNEQFF. The DNA for the CDR3 is TGTGCCAGCAGTTACTCGCGGGTGAGCTCCTACAATGAGCAGTTCTTC.

The chain links TRBV20-1 to TRBJ1-5; no clear D. The CDR3 loop spans 14 amino acids. Trimming cost V 3 bases and J 2 bases, with 11 bases left between them. The germline CDR1 and CDR2 sequences are DFQATT and SNEGSKA (reference sequence). This CDR3 is CSASPPQGNQPQHF. The CDR3 nucleotides are TGCAGTGCTAGTCCCCCTCAGGGCAATCAGCCCCAGCATTTT.

The chain couples TRBV24-1 to TRBJ1-2; 7 bases map to TRBD1. Per germline, CDR1 KGHDR and CDR2 SFDVKD. V lost 4 bases and J lost 8; bases outside the gene matches: 9. The CDR3 covers 14 residues. CDR3 protein: CATSDGTDPFGYTF. CDR3 nucleotide sequence: TGTGCCACCAGTGACGGGACAGACCCCTTCGGCTACACCTTC.

This clonotype showed up many times. The chain joins TRBV4-2 to TRBJ2-7; 8 positions match TRBD1. V gave up 3 bases and J gave up 1 base; unmatched junction bases: 5. The germline V gene encodes CDR1 LGHNA and CDR2 YNFKEQ. CDR3 length: 15 residues. CDR3 residues: CASSQGTGESYEQYF. The CDR3 DNA reads as TGTGCCAGCAGCCAGGGGACAGGAGAGTCCTACGAGCAGTACTTC.

This chain links TRBV9 with TRBJ1-4; no reliable D call. Germline lookup yields CDR1 SGDLS and CDR2 YYNGEE. CDR3 length: 13 residues. Between the trimmed V and J ends, which lost 3 bases and 8 bases, there was a span of 11 bases. This CDR3 is CASSAEAGEKLFF. DNA of the CDR3: TGTGCCAGCAGCGCCGAGGCTGGGGAAAAACTGTTTTTT. Full variable domain (rest looked up from reference TRBV9 and TRBJ1-4): DSGVTQTPKHLITATGQRVTLRCSPRSGDLSVYWYQQSLDQGLQFLIQYYNGEERAKGNILERFSAQQFPDLHSELNLSSLELGDSALYFCASSAEAGEKLFFGSGTQLSVL.

J is TRBJ2-1 and V is TRBV4-1, with D unresolved. The V gene lost 2 bases and the J gene lost 0 bases, with 11 bases spanning the gap. The germline gives CDR1 MGHRA, CDR2 YSYEKL. There are 16 residues in the CDR3. The CDR3 coding sequence is TGCGCCAGCAGCCAAACGACGGAGAGCTCCTACAATGAGCAGTTCTTC. Residues: CASSQTTESSYNEQFF.

This clonotype has just a few counts. This sequence joins TRBV7-9 and TRBJ2-5; no reliable D call. Germline values: CDR1 SEHNR, CDR2 FQNEAQ (reference sequence). CDR3 size: 12 residues. Trimming pared 5 bases from V and 5 bases from J, leaving 9 bases between. The CDR3 loop is CASSATDETQYF. The CDR3 DNA reads TGTGCCAGCAGCGCCACTGACGAGACCCAGTACTTC.

This chain connects TRBV28 to TRBJ2-3; 8 positions agree with TRBD2. Germline CDR1 is MDHEN and CDR2 is SYDVKM. V was pared by 1 base and J by 4 bases, with 13 bases of the junction left unmatched. This CDR3 is 18 amino acids long. CDR3 sequence reads: CASSLSSPRAGVSDTQYF. The CDR3 DNA is TGTGCCAGCAGTTTATCTAGCCCCAGAGCGGGAGTGTCAGATACGCAGTATTTT.

In this sample, this clonotype turned up a few times. The chain combines TRBV7-8 with TRBJ2-1, with D uncertain. Germline-derived CDR1 and CDR2 are SGHVS and FQNEAQ. Trimming stripped 5 bases from V and 7 bases from J, with 12 bases between. The CDR3 has 13 residues. The CDR3 nucleotides are TGTGCCAGCAGCACAAGGGAAATAAATGAGCAGTTCTTC. Its translation is CASSTREINEQFF.

This clonotype was picked up a small number of times. This chain joins TRBV5-1 and TRBJ1-4; 8 nucleotides agree with TRBD1. V shed 4 bases, J shed 10 bases, and the junction held 9 bases outside the gene matches. Germline CDR1 reads SGHRS; CDR2 reads YFSETQ. The CDR3 is 14 amino acids. The CDR3 spells CASSLTTQGGKLFF. CDR3 DNA: TGCGCCAGCAGCCTTACAACACAGGGGGGAAAACTGTTTTTT.

The chain combines TRBV9 with TRBJ2-1; the D is unclear. V shed 4 bases and J shed 5 bases, with 13 bases lying between them. Germline CDR1 is SGDLS and CDR2 is YYNGEE. The CDR3 is 14 amino acids. The CDR3 here is CASSSSPDNNEQFF. CDR3 DNA: TGTGCCAGCAGCTCCTCTCCTGATAACAATGAGCAGTTCTTC.

The gene calls are TRBV9 and TRBJ2-5; 9 bases align to TRBD2. The DNA end is more similar to TRBJ2-7, so the J call may be wrong. The CDR3 totals 16 residues. Germline values: CDR1 SGDLS, CDR2 YYNGEE. This CDR3 reads CASSVASSGGIHEQYF. The CDR3 DNA reads as TGTGCCAGCAGCGTAGCTTCCAGCGGGGGGATCCACGAGCAGTACTTC.